A selection of T cell receptor beta chains follows, all from one sample in a study of Ad26.COV2.S vaccination and SARS-CoV-2 variants. The protocol was immunoSEQ multiplex PCR, while the TCRdb copy is restricted to in-frame clones and leaves out a portion. The repertoire holds about 480,000 clones, with around 90% as singletons. The sample here was peripheral blood, taken in a trial of Ad26.COV2.S vaccine versus placebo. The receptors originated from a person between 18 and 65 years old who received the Ad26.COV2.S COVID-19 vaccine or a placebo. Each CDR3 is given with its conserved first and last residue. A D gene is named only where the DNA matches it firmly.

V,J,D,CDR3
TRBV1,TRBJ1-2,NA,CTSSLRRGYTF
TRBV30,TRBJ1-6,NA,CAWRGRGQRSSPLHF
TRBV2,TRBJ1-5,TRBD1,CASSVQGANQPQHF
TRBV5-6,TRBJ1-5,TRBD1,CASSLEGTGVQPQHF
TRBV28,TRBJ1-1,NA,CASSFIGGRPRSTEAFF
TRBV7-2,TRBJ2-3,TRBD2,CASSTLGTSGSGTQYF
TRBV5-1,TRBJ1-3,NA,CASSLEGDWENTIYF
TRBV6-2/TRBV6-3,TRBJ1-2,NA,CASSYRGADYGYTF
TRBV4-2,TRBJ2-7,TRBD2,CASSQAGTSGEQYF
TRBV6-2/TRBV6-3,TRBJ1-1,NA,CASSSVPGGATEAFF
TRBV6-5,TRBJ2-7,TRBD1,CASSYPGQGKVF
TRBV18,TRBJ1-4,NA,CASSPRPRDAATNEKLFF
TRBV5-4,TRBJ2-7,TRBD2,CASSLQTGTSPYEQYF
TRBV24-1,TRBJ2-1,TRBD2,CATSDTGLAGEQFF
TRBV15,TRBJ2-5,NA,CATSRDSETQYF
TRBV7-2,TRBJ2-3,TRBD2,CASSFIAGDDTQYF
TRBV19,TRBJ1-1,NA,CASSITNLAEAFF
TRBV4-3,TRBJ1-1,NA,CASARTPTLNTEAFF
TRBV7-8,TRBJ2-7,TRBD2,CASSLAGVGEQYF
TRBV9,TRBJ1-2,TRBD1,CASSVNRGTNYGYTF
TRBV7-2,TRBJ2-3,TRBD1,CASSLGQGASDTQYF
TRBV18,TRBJ1-4,NA,CASSPLGQGNEKLFF
TRBV18,TRBJ2-7,NA,CASSPPGREADSYEQYF
TRBV6-5,TRBJ1-5,NA,CASTSGTDSNQPQHF
TRBV4-2,TRBJ1-1,NA,CASSPKMGSVNTEAFF
TRBV7-9,TRBJ2-7,TRBD1,CASSWDRGDEQYF
TRBV30,TRBJ2-7,NA,CAWRGDVSSYEQYF
TRBV9,TRBJ2-3,NA,CASSVALSTDTQYF
TRBV27,TRBJ2-7,TRBD1,CASSIARDRGHEQYF
TRBV29-1,TRBJ1-1,TRBD1,CSVEARQGGRGAFF
TRBV7-9,TRBJ1-1,NA,CASSLYGDTEAFF
TRBV14,TRBJ1-5,TRBD1,CASSRQGFGQPQHF
TRBV7-2,TRBJ2-6,TRBD1,CASSLVTGGAGANVLTF
TRBV28,TRBJ2-5,TRBD1,CASRSGTGLETQYF
TRBV5-1,TRBJ1-4,NA,CASSDGAGREKLFF
TRBV28,TRBJ2-1,TRBD1,CASSFLGQGDNEQFF
TRBV18,TRBJ2-7,NA,CASSPGTASYEQYF
TRBV7-9,TRBJ1-2,NA,CASSSWRPGGYTF
TRBV14,TRBJ2-1,TRBD2,CASSPQPGLGHEQFF
TRBV28,TRBJ1-2,NA,CASSSGAPLNYGYTF
TRBV7-3,TRBJ2-2,NA,CASSPLSRGELFF
TRBV5-6,TRBJ2-2,NA,CASSLQMYAGELFF
TRBV24-1,TRBJ2-3,TRBD2,CATSDFAGVGTDTQYF
TRBV28,TRBJ2-7,TRBD2,CASSSPRGGPLSYEQYF
TRBV7-9,TRBJ2-5,NA,CASSLGPAEKETQYF
TRBV7-9,TRBJ2-1,NA,CASSLVRRLGEFNEQFF
TRBV19,TRBJ2-5,TRBD1,CASRNRGSETQYF
TRBV29-1,TRBJ1-1,NA,CSVTMTRGSTEAFF
TRBV2,TRBJ1-2,NA,CASSESGAILGYTF
TRBV15,TRBJ2-1,TRBD1,CATSRTGNEQFF
TRBV25-1,TRBJ2-1,TRBD1,CASSGDRSSYNEQFF
TRBV7-8,TRBJ2-2,NA,CASSLEWVPGELFF
TRBV5-1,TRBJ2-2,NA,CASQPYERTGELFF